The entry that follows covers one T cell receptor (beta chain) sequence. This sample stems from a study of T cell responses to AZD1222 COVID-19 vaccine. Using immunoSEQ multiplex PCR, the repertoire was profiled, and TCRdb retains in-frame clones only, with some absent. This sample has 100,000 to 150,000 clones, with 70% to 90% found just once. Per germline, CDR1 SGHNT and CDR2 YENEEA. Trimming removed 5 bases from V and 2 bases from J, with 10 bases in between. The CDR3 consists of 14 residues. The V call is TRBV11-3, the J call TRBJ2-1; D is ambiguous. The starting material was peripheral blood, obtained on day 0 of AZD1222 vaccination. The receptor was derived from an adult in good health. Here the CDR3 DNA reads TGTGCCAGCAGCCAAGACGGTACCTACAATGAGCAGTTCTTC. Amino acid sequence: CASSQDGTYNEQFF.